This TCR beta chain was sequenced for a study of shared clonotypes between healthy human individuals. The CDR3 has 15 amino acids. CDR1 ENHRY and CDR2 SYGVKD come from the germline V gene. The ends lost 10 bases at V and 5 bases at J; junction bases unmatched: 6. Assay: immunoSEQ multiplex PCR; the TCRdb copy retains only in-frame clones and omits some. The repertoire has around 500,000 clones, 65% to 85% of them found once; the top ten carry roughly 13%. The source is a middle-aged woman in good health. Some clones in this sample may be carry-over from other donors' samples. The genes are TRBV10-3 and TRBJ2-2, with 14 bases that match TRBD2. The sequencing sample was made of PBMCs. The CDR3 nucleotides read TGTGCCACGCAGGGACTAGCGGGAGTTACCGGGGAGCTGTTTTTT. This encodes CATQGLAGVTGELFF.